The T cell receptor (beta chain) described here comes from a study of blood T cell repertoires in COVID-19. Study-level background: There were acute and convalescent COVID-19 samples, and they came from the United States, Italy and Spain. T cells, B-cell-depleted T cells, or PBMCs supplied cDNA or gDNA.

The assay was immunoSEQ multiplex PCR, and TCRdb's table has in-frame clones only and misses some. The top ten hold around an eighth of the sample, which has about 150,000 clones, 85% to 90% seen once. Germline lookup yields CDR1 MDHEN and CDR2 SYDVKM. The CDR3 runs 15 residues. V dropped 6 bases and J dropped 2; count of bases not matched to a gene: 9. This sequence originates from a man aged 18 to 29 with COVID-19, enrolled during active disease. The sample consisted of peripheral blood. The chain recombines TRBV28 with TRBJ2-5; TRBD2 agrees at 7 bases. The CDR3 is CASRLASGTQETQYF. The CDR3, as DNA: TGTGCCAGCAGATTGGCTAGCGGTACGCAAGAGACCCAGTACTTC. The variable domain in full, with the rest retrieved from reference TRBV28 and TRBJ2-5, is DVKVTQSSRYLVKRTGEKVFLECVQDMDHENMFWYRQDPGLGLRLIYFSYDVKMKEKGDIPEGYSVSREKKERFSLILESASTNQTSMYLCASRLASGTQETQYFGPGTRLLVL.